This T cell receptor (beta chain) emerged from a study of vaccination and CD4 T cells after COVID-19. Study-wide context: Testing by nasal swab PCR showed convalescent patients to be SARS-CoV-2 positive; roughly ten were mild and one was severe. Notes on the study in general: Researchers report that a median about 90% of reactive clones in convalescent patients surfaced only post-vaccination.

The Oncomine TCR Beta short-read assay was applied to DNA of cultured CD4+ T cells. Researchers extracted genomic DNA from CD4+ T cells that had been cultured. A single record per CDR3 protein comes from TCRdb applying MiXCR to the PCR reads. The sample lists about 6,400 distinct CDR3 sequences; about 47% were seen once. In germline, CDR1 is MNHEY, CDR2 SVGAGI. V was pared by 2 bases and J by 1 base, with 9 bases of the junction left unmatched. This CDR3 is 18 amino acids long. The treatment is: roughly 10-day PBMC culture with coronavirus spike peptide pools or control peptides (ViraFEST assay). Antigen-specific T cells were expanded with peptide pools by ViraFEST, and TCRs were then sequenced. As concerns this clonotype: Its antigen is not known.

The sample comprised CD4+ T cells from blood, cultured in vitro. This chain connects TRBV6-5 to TRBJ2-5; 11 bases align to TRBD2. The sequence was collected from a human donor who had recovered from COVID-19. CDR3 coding DNA: TGTGCCAGCAGTTACGGGATTAGCGGGAGGGCCGTCCAAGAGACCCAGTACTTC. Translating gives CASSYGISGRAVQETQYF.